The 20 T cell receptor beta chains listed next were all sequenced from one sample in a study of blood T cell repertoires in COVID-19. Profiling relied on immunoSEQ multiplex PCR, and the TCRdb table lists in-frame clones only, not all of them. The repertoire holds roughly 140,000 clones, 84% seen once, with just over 9.5% in the top ten. Sequencing used peripheral blood. The receptors were gathered from a woman aged 50 to 60 with acute or convalescent COVID-19.

The chain carries TRBV7-6 and TRBJ2-3, with D hard to call. Germline V gene data show CDR1 as SGHVS and CDR2 as FNYEAQ. Trimming shortened V by 2 bases and J by 0 bases, and 9 bases separated the two germline ends. The CDR3 covers 15 residues. The CDR3 reads CASSLMADSTDTQYF. The DNA of the CDR3 is TGTGCCAGCAGCTTAATGGCGGATAGCACAGATACGCAGTATTTT.

This chain connects TRBV30 to TRBJ2-7, with TRBD1 as a possible D gene (6 bases). Per germline, CDR1 GTSNPN and CDR2 SVGIG (reference sequence). CDR3 length equals 14 residues. Deletions cut 3 bases from V and 3 bases from J, with 15 bases between. The CDR3, as DNA: TGTGCCTGGAGAAGAAGGGGGATCCGCTACGAGCAGTACTTC. It specifies CAWRRRGIRYEQYF.

J is TRBJ1-3 and V is TRBV3-1 (or the pseudogene TRBV3-2); D possibly corresponds to TRBD1 (6 bases). CDR3 size: 13 residues. V lost 5 bases, J lost 4 bases, and 9 bases lay in between. Looked up from germline, CDR1 is LGHDT and CDR2 is YNNKEL (reference sequence). The CDR3 coding sequence is TGTGCCAGCAGCTTGAGGGGGGGAAACACCATATATTTT. It specifies CASSLRGGNTIYF.

The V call is TRBV15, the J call TRBJ2-7; D is unclear. V gave up 0 bases and J gave up 6 bases, with 9 bases separating them. The CDR3 has 13 residues. Germline lookup yields CDR1 LNHNV and CDR2 YYDKDF (reference sequence). DNA for the CDR3: TGTGCCACCAGCAGAGAGGGCTTCGGCGAGCAGTACTTC. Its protein product is CATSREGFGEQYF.

The J gene is TRBJ2-1, the V gene TRBV7-2, with D uncertain. Trimming shortened V by 0 bases and J by 10 bases, and 7 bases separated the two germline ends. The germline CDR1 and CDR2 sequences are SGHTA and FQGNSA. The CDR3 covers 12 residues. CDR3 loop: CASSLAMREQFF. The CDR3, as DNA: TGTGCCAGCAGCTTAGCCATGCGAGAGCAGTTCTTC.

This chain links TRBV11-2 with TRBJ2-3, with 8 bases lining up with TRBD2. V was clipped by 1 base and J by 0 bases; unmatched bases: 9. Germline CDR1 and CDR2: SGHAT and FQNNGV. The CDR3 covers 18 residues. CDR3 in DNA: TGTGCCAGCAGCTTAGGAGGTTCGGCGGGAGGAAGCACAGATACGCAGTATTTT. Protein sequence: CASSLGGSAGGSTDTQYF.

This clone turned up a few times. The chain recombines TRBV5-5 with TRBJ2-7; 9 bases agree with TRBD2. The germline V gene encodes CDR1 SGHKS and CDR2 YYEKEE (reference sequence). V shed 4 bases and J 7 bases; nucleotides not matched to a gene: 12. The CDR3 spans 15 residues. Here the CDR3 reads CASSPIAGVSQEQYF. CDR3 sequence (DNA): TGTGCCAGCAGCCCAATAGCGGGAGTAAGTCAAGAGCAGTACTTC.

This clone was detected only a few times. This chain uses TRBV4-3 with TRBJ1-5; D is possibly TRBD1 (6 bases). CDR1 and CDR2 (germline): LGHNA, YSLEER. Trimming left V 0 bases short and J 4 bases short, with 7 bases between. CDR3 length: 14 residues. The DNA of the CDR3 is TGCGCCAGCAGCCAAGATCAGGGGAATCAGCCCCAGCATTTT. The encoded protein is CASSQDQGNQPQHF.

The chain combines TRBV14 with TRBJ1-2, with 9 positions matching TRBD1. Germline CDR1 reads SGHDN; CDR2 reads FVKESK. The J segment lost 5 bases and the V segment lost 1 base, leaving 5 bases of the junction unmatched. This CDR3 is 15 amino acids long. CDR3 protein: CASSQGTGEWYGYTF. For the CDR3, the DNA is TGTGCCAGCAGCCAAGGGACAGGGGAATGGTATGGCTACACCTTC.

This chain connects TRBV10-3 to TRBJ2-2; D might be TRBD2 (5 bases). The germline CDR1 and CDR2 sequences are ENHRY and SYGVKD. The V gene lost 6 bases and the J gene lost 3 bases, with 17 bases spanning the gap. This CDR3 has 16 amino acids. CDR3 residues: CAIRIHEGADTGELFF. The CDR3 region has the DNA TGTGCCATCAGGATTCACGAGGGCGCCGACACCGGGGAGCTGTTTTTT.

The CDR3, as DNA: TGCGCCAGCAGCCCCGAGACATCTCCTGAAAAACTGTTTTTT. Its protein product is CASSPETSPEKLFF. The chain uses TRBV5-1 and TRBJ1-4; the D is unclear. Germline CDR1 is SGHRS and CDR2 is YFSETQ. The CDR3 has 14 residues. Trimming shortened V by 4 bases and J by 7 bases, and 14 bases separated the two germline ends.

This clone came up a few times. The rearrangement joins TRBV5-1 to TRBJ2-1; 9 positions agree with TRBD1. Per germline, CDR1 SGHRS and CDR2 YFSETQ. The ends lost 0 bases at V and 9 bases at J; junction bases unmatched: 7. This CDR3 is built from 15 residues. CDR3 nucleotides: TGCGCCAGCAGCTTGGCCGGGACAGGGCATGGTGAGCAGTTCTTC. Amino acids: CASSLAGTGHGEQFF.

The J gene is TRBJ1-1, the V gene TRBV21-1; the D call TRBD1 from the table was never checked on the DNA. TRBV21-1 is reported as a pseudogene. CDR3 length: 17 amino acids. CDR3 nucleotides: TGTGCCAGCAGCAAAGTTTCAGACAGAAACATGAACACTGAAGCTTTCTTT. It specifies CASSKVSDRNMNTEAFF.

The J gene is TRBJ2-1, the V gene TRBV5-6; 7 bases map to TRBD1. Germline CDR1 SGHDT, CDR2 YYEEEE. The CDR3 covers 16 residues. J lost 5 bases, V lost 0 bases, and 8 bases had no gene match. The CDR3 sequence: CASSLALRGYNNEQFF. The CDR3 region has the DNA TGTGCCAGCAGCTTGGCGCTCAGGGGGTATAACAATGAGCAGTTCTTC.

Here the CDR3 DNA reads TGTGCCAGCAGCTTATACAGTTTAGAGGGCTACACCTTC. It encodes CASSLYSLEGYTF. The chain uses TRBV7-2 and TRBJ1-2; D unresolved. The CDR3 extends over 13 amino acids. The ends were cut back, 2 bases at V and 8 bases at J, with 12 bases in the middle. Germline V lookup: CDR1 SGHTA, CDR2 FQGNSA.

This chain links TRBV6-1 with TRBJ1-5, with 7 bases aligning to TRBD1. The CDR3 spans 17 residues. V was pared by 2 bases and J by 2 bases, with 9 bases of the junction left unmatched. CDR1 is MNHNS, CDR2 SASEGT, per germline. Written as DNA, the CDR3 is TGTGCCAGCAGTGAATTGTGGGGGCAGGGGGGCAATCAGCCCCAGCATTTT. As protein: CASSELWGQGGNQPQHF.

The CDR3 spells CASSLKLDTEAFF. CDR3 in DNA: TGCGCCAGCAGCTTGAAACTAGACACTGAAGCTTTCTTT. The chain has TRBV5-1 and TRBJ1-1; D unresolved. CDR3 length: 13 residues. Trimming pared 1 base from V and 3 bases from J, leaving 7 bases between. Germline lookup yields CDR1 SGHRS and CDR2 YFSETQ.

The chain couples TRBV7-6 to TRBJ1-5; 9 bases match TRBD1. V trimming: 5 bases; J trimming: 0 bases; junction bases outside the gene matches: 20. The CDR3 has 21 amino acids. Germline V CDR1 and CDR2: SGHVS, FNYEAQ. CDR3 DNA sequence: TGTGCCAGCAGCCCCCCGCAGGACAGGGGATGGATGCGCGATAGCAATCAGCCCCAGCATTTT. This codes for CASSPPQDRGWMRDSNQPQHF.

This sequence joins TRBV2 and TRBJ2-2, with a weak D call TRBD1 (6 bases). Germline loops: CDR1 SNHLY, CDR2 FYNNEI. The CDR3 contains 15 residues. With 6 bases removed from V and 4 bases from J, the gap between germline ends came to 15 bases. The CDR3 DNA follows: TGTGCCAGCAGCATAGAGGGACACGCCACCGGGGAGCTGTTTTTT. Protein sequence: CASSIEGHATGELFF. Drawing the rest from reference TRBV2 and TRBJ2-2, the complete variable domain is EPEVTQTPSHQVTQMGQEVILRCVPISNHLYFYWYRQILGQKVEFLVSFYNNEISEKSEIFDDQFSVERPDGSNFTLKIRSTKLEDSAMYFCASSIEGHATGELFFGEGSRLTVL.

The chain recombines TRBV6-2 or TRBV6-3 with TRBJ2-3, with 9 positions matching TRBD2. CDR1 is MNHEY and CDR2 is SVGEGT in the germline V gene. CDR3 length equals 17 residues. The V and J ends lost 1 base and 0 bases, in that order; junction bases with no gene match: 5. The CDR3: CASSYFLLAGSTDTQYF. The CDR3 region has the DNA TGTGCCAGCAGTTACTTCCTCCTAGCGGGAAGCACAGATACGCAGTATTTT.